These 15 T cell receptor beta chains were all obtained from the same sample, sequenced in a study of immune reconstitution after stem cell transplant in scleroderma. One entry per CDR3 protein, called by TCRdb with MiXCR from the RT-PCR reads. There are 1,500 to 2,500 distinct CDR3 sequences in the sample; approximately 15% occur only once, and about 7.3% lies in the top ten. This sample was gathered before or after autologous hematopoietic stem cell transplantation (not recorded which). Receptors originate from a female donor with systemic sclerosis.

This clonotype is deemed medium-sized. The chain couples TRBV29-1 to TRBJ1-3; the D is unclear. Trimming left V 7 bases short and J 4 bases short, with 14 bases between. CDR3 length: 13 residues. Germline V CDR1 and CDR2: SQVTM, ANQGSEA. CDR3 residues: CSAAPHIGNTIYF. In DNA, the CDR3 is TGCAGCGCGGCTCCCCACATCGGAAACACCATATATTTT.

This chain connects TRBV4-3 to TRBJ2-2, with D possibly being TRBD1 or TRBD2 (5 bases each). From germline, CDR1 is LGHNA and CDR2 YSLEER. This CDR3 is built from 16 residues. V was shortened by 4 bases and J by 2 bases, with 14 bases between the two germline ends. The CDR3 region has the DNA TGCGCCAGCAGCCGGGGACGGAACCTTAACACCGGGGAGCTGTTTTTT. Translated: CASSRGRNLNTGELFF.

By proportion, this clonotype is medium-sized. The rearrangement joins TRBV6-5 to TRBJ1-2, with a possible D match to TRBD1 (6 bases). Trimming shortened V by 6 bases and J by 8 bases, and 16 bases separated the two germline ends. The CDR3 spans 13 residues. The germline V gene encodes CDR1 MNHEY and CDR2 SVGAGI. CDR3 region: CASRIQGFGGYTF. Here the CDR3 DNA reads TGTGCCAGCAGAATACAGGGTTTTGGCGGCTACACCTTC.

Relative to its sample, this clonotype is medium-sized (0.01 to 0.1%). Here the CDR3 reads CASSLAANTEAFF. The CDR3 DNA is TGTGCCAGCAGCTTAGCAGCCAACACTGAAGCTTTCTTT. The rearrangement uses TRBV7-2 and TRBJ1-1; D is ambiguous. This CDR3 is 13 amino acids long. Germline-derived CDR1 and CDR2 are SGHTA and FQGNSA. V shed 0 bases and J shed 2 bases, with 4 bases lying between them.

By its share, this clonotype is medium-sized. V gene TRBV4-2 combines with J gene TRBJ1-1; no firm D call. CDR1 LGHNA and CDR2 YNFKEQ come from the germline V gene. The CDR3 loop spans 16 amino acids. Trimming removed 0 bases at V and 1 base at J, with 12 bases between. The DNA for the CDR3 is TGTGCCAGCAGCCAAGACGGTACAGCACGGAACACTGAAGCTTTCTTT. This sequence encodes CASSQDGTARNTEAFF.

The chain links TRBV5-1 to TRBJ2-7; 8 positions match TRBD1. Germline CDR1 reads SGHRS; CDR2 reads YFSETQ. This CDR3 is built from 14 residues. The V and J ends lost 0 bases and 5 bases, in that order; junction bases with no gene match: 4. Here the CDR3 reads CASSLGQGAHEQYF. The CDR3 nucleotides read TGCGCCAGCAGCTTGGGGCAGGGGGCGCACGAGCAGTACTTC.

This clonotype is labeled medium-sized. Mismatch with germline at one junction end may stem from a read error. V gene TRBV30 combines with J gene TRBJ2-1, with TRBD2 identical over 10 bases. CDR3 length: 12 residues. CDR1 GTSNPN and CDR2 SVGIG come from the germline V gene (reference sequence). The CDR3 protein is CAWSVSGGADLF. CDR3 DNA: TGTGCCTGGAGTGTCAGCGGGGGGGCCGATCTCTTC.

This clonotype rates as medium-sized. The chain's CDR3 is CSPEGGLPHGNEQFF. Written as DNA, the CDR3 is TGCAGTCCCGAAGGGGGGCTACCACATGGGAATGAGCAGTTCTTC. The rearrangement uses TRBV20-1 and TRBJ2-1; TRBD1 or TRBD2 may be the D gene (6 bases each). V dropped 8 bases and J dropped 7 bases, with 24 bases sitting between them. Germline V gene data show CDR1 as DFQATT and CDR2 as SNEGSKA (reference sequence). This CDR3 has 15 residues.

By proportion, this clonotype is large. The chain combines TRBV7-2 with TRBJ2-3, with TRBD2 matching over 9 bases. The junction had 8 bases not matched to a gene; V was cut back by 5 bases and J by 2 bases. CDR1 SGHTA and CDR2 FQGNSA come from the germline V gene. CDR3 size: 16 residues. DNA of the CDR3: TGTGCCAGCAGCCCCGCGATAGCGGGGGCCACAGATACGCAGTATTTT. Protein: CASSPAIAGATDTQYF.

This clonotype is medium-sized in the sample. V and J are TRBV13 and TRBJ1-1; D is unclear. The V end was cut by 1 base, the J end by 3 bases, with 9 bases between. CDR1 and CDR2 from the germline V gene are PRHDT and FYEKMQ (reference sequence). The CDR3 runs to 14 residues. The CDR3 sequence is CASSLEEGDTEAFF. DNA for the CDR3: TGTGCCAGCAGCTTAGAAGAGGGAGACACTGAAGCTTTCTTT.

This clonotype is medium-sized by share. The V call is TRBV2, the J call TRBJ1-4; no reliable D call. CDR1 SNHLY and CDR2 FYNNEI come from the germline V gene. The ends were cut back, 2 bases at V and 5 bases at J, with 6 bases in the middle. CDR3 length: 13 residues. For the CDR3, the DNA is TGTGCCAGCAGTGAACGGCGGAATGAAAAACTGTTTTTT. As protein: CASSERRNEKLFF.

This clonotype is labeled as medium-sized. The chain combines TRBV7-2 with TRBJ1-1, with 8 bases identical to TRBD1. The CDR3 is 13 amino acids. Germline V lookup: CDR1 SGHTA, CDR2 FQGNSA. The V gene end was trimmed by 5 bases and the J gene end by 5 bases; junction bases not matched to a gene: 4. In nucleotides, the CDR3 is TGTGCCAGCAGCCCTTGGACAGGGACTGAAGCTTTCTTT. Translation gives CASSPWTGTEAFF.

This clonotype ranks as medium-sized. The CDR3 protein is CSARDGDGARVTQYF. DNA for the CDR3: TGCAGTGCTAGAGACGGGGACGGGGCCAGGGTTACGCAGTATTTT. The chain links TRBV20-1 to TRBJ2-3; the D call may be TRBD1 or TRBD2 (5 bases each). From germline, CDR1 is DFQATT and CDR2 SNEGSKA (reference sequence). Trimming removed 0 bases at V and 8 bases at J, with 18 bases between. The CDR3 runs to 15 residues.

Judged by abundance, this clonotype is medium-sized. Written as DNA, the CDR3 is TGTGCCAGCAGAACCCTAGACAGGACATGGGAGACCCAGTACTTC. Amino acids: CASRTLDRTWETQYF. This chain joins TRBV12-3 or TRBV12-4 and TRBJ2-5; maybe TRBD1 (6 bases). V was pared by 6 bases and J by 5 bases, with 19 bases between. The CDR3 is 15 residues long.

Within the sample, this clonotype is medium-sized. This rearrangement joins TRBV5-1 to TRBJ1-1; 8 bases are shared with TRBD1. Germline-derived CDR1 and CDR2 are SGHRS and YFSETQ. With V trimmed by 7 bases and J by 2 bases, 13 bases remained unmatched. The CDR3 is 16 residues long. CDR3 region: CASQRGTGGINTEAFF. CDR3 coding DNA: TGCGCCAGCCAAAGGGGAACAGGGGGAATTAACACTGAAGCTTTCTTT.